The 9 T cell receptor beta chains reported below all come from one sample, sequenced in a study of shared clonotypes between healthy human individuals. CD45RO-negative cells were positively selected for CCR7, leaving out terminally differentiated effector memory CD45RA+ cells. The protocol was immunoSEQ multiplex PCR, while the TCRdb copy is restricted to in-frame clones and leaves out a portion. The sample gives 2 million to 2.5 million clones, approximately 94% of which show up once; 0.9% to 1.4% is in the top ten. Sequences were obtained from naive CD8+ T cells sorted from blood. The receptors were sampled from a man aged 18 to 35 in good health.

The J gene is TRBJ2-5, the V gene TRBV15; 7 bases agree with TRBD2. Germline values: CDR1 LNHNV, CDR2 YYDKDF (reference sequence). The CDR3 extends over 18 amino acids. The V and J ends lost 0 bases and 5 bases, in that order; junction bases with no gene match: 15. CDR3 nucleotide sequence: TGTGCCACCAGCAGAGACCGGTGGAGCAGCGGGGCGGGGGAGACCCAGTACTTC. Translated: CATSRDRWSSGAGETQYF.

The chain has TRBV7-2 and TRBJ1-2, with D unresolved. Deletions cut 1 base from V and 2 bases from J, with 5 bases between. From germline, CDR1 is SGHTA and CDR2 FQGNSA. CDR3 length equals 13 residues. The CDR3 DNA reads TGTGCCAGCAGCTTAGTAGGGAACTATGGCTACACCTTC. Amino acid sequence: CASSLVGNYGYTF.

This sequence joins TRBV19 and TRBJ2-7; D is perhaps TRBD2 (6 bases). Germline CDR1 is LNHDA and CDR2 is SQIVND (reference sequence). This CDR3 is 14 amino acids long. V gave up 5 bases and J gave up 2 bases, with 13 bases separating them. CDR3: CASSERRVPYEQYF. The CDR3 DNA follows: TGTGCCAGTAGTGAGAGGAGGGTACCCTACGAGCAGTACTTC.

The chain combines TRBV7-9 with TRBJ2-2; D gene uncertain. Germline V gene sequence: CDR1 SEHNR, CDR2 FQNEAQ (reference sequence). Trimming took 6 bases from V and 13 from J, leaving 12 bases between them. This CDR3 has 11 amino acids. As DNA, the CDR3 is TGTGCCAGCAGTCCCCTCGAAGTGCTGTTTTTT. Translation: CASSPLEVLFF.

This chain joins TRBV7-3 and TRBJ2-1; D is perhaps TRBD2 (6 bases). Germline CDR1 is SGHTA and CDR2 is FQGTGA. The CDR3 is 16 residues long. V gave up 0 bases and J gave up 4 bases, with 13 bases separating them. The CDR3 bases are TGTGCCAGCAGCTTAACCGGTCTGGAGGGATACAATGAGCAGTTCTTC. Its translation is CASSLTGLEGYNEQFF. Variable domain in full (rest from reference TRBV7-3 and TRBJ2-1): GAGVSQTPSNKVTEKGKYVELRCDPISGHTALYWYRQSLGQGPEFLIYFQGTGAADDSGLPNDRFFAVRPEGSVSTLKIQRTERGDSAVYLCASSLTGLEGYNEQFFGPGTRLTVL.

The J gene is TRBJ2-3, the V gene TRBV4-1, with 8 nucleotides matching TRBD1. This CDR3 spans 16 amino acids. The V segment lost 4 bases and the J segment 2 bases; nucleotides outside the gene matches: 8. Looked up from germline, CDR1 is MGHRA and CDR2 is YSYEKL. CDR3 sequence reads: CASSRRGQDFTDTQYF. The DNA for the CDR3 is TGCGCCAGCAGCCGTCGGGGACAGGACTTCACAGATACGCAGTATTTT.

CDR3 bases: TGTGCCAGTGCGGACAGCTGGCGGCCCCAGCATTTT. Residues: CASADSWRPQHF. The V call is TRBV19, the J call TRBJ1-5; D is possibly TRBD1 (6 bases). Germline V gives CDR1 LNHDA, CDR2 SQIVND (reference sequence). CDR3 size: 12 residues. The ends were cut back, 8 bases at V and 9 bases at J, with 14 bases in the middle.

The chain links TRBV25-1 to TRBJ2-7, with a tentative D call TRBD1 (6 bases). CDR1 is MGHDK, CDR2 SYGVNS, per germline. The CDR3 is 15 residues long. Trimming pared 4 bases from V and 5 bases from J, leaving 18 bases between. CDR3 amino acids: CASSGPGQMNNEQYF. The CDR3 coding sequence is TGTGCCAGCAGTGGGCCCGGACAGATGAACAACGAGCAGTACTTC.

The rearrangement links TRBV4-3 to TRBJ2-7, with D possibly TRBD2 on 5 matching bases. V was cut by 0 bases and J by 0 bases, with 18 bases left in between. Germline V gives CDR1 LGHNA, CDR2 YSLEER. There are 18 residues in the CDR3. CDR3 coding DNA: TGCGCCAGCAGCCAAGATTGGGGAGAAACCCACCTCTCCTACGAGCAGTACTTC. Translation: CASSQDWGETHLSYEQYF.